This T cell receptor (beta chain) is from a study of blood T cell repertoires in COVID-19. Study context: COVID-19 samples, acute and convalescent, were from the United States, Italy and Spain.

Profiling relied on immunoSEQ multiplex PCR, and the TCRdb table lists in-frame clones only, not all of them. The data contain about 370,000 clones, 70% to 90% of them singletons. The germline V gene has CDR1 SGHNT and CDR2 YENEEA. Trimming took off 5 bases at V and 4 bases at J, with 9 bases between the two ends. The CDR3 totals 12 residues. V is TRBV11-3 and J is TRBJ2-7; D unresolved. The receptor was derived from a woman in her twenties or thirties with COVID-19, enrolled during active disease. Material: peripheral blood. The CDR3 DNA reads TGTGCCAGCAGCCAACACGATTACGAGCAGTACGTC. Translating it yields CASSQHDYEQYV.